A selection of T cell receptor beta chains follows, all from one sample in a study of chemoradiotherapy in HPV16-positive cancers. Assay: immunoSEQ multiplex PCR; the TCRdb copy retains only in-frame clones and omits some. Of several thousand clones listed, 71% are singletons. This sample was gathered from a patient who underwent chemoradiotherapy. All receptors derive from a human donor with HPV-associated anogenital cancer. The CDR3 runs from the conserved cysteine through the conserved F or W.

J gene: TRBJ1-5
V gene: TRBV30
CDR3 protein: CAWSSRSSNQPQHF

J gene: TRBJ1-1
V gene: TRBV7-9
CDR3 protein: CASSLAGAQNTEAFF

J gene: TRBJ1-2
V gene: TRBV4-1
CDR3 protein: CASSDARGHYGYTF

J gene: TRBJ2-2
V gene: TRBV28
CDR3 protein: CASRPTDLNTGELFF

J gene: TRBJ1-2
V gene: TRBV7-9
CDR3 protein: CASSFTGRDYGYTF

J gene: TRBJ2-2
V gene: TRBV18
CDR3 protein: CASSPRQGGDTGELFF

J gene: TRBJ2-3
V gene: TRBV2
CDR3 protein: CASRTSGATDTQYF

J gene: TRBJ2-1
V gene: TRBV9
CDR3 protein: CASSVGAGAYNEQFF

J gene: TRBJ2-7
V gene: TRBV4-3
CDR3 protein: CASSQEAENEQYF

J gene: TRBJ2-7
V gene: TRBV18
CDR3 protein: CASPLGGNEQYF

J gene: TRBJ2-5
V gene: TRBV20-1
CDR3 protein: CSAHIRETQYF

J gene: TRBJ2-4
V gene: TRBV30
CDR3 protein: CAWSVTGIAKNIQYF

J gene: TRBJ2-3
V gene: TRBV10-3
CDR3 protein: CAISESPSGGAPDTQYF

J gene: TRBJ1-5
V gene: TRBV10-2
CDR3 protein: CASSLGTGRQPQHF

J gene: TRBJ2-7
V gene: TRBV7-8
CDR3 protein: CASSLPGGPYEQYF

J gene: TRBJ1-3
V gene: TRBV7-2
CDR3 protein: CASSPQGTGNTIYF

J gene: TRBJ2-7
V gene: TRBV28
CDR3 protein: CASSFVFPLGGEQYF

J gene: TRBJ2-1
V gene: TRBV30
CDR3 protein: CAWGGLAGSRHEQFF

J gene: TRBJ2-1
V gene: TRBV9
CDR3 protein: CASSVAGEGEQFF

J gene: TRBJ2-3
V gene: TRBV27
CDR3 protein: CASSSRTGDTQYF

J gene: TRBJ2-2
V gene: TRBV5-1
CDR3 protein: CASSYGGTTGELFF

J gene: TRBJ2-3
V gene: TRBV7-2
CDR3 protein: CASSLGFGTTLGDTQYF

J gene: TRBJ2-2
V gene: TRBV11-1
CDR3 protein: CASSDTTGDQVTGELFF

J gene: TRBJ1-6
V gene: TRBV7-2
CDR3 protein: CASSSSIYAYNSPLHF

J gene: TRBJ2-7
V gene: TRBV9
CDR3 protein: CASSVGASGGRYEQYF

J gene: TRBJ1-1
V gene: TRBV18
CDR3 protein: CASSPIGINTEAFF